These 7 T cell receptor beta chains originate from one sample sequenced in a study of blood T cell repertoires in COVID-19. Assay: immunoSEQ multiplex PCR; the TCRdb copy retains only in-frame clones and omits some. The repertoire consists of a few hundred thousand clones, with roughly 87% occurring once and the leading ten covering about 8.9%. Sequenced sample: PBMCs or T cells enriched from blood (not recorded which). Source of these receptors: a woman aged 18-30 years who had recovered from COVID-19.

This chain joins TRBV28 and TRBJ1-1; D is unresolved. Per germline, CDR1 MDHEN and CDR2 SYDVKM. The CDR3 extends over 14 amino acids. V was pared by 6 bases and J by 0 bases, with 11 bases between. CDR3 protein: CASSPGVLNTEAFF. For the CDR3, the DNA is TGTGCCAGCAGCCCCGGGGTATTGAACACTGAAGCTTTCTTT.

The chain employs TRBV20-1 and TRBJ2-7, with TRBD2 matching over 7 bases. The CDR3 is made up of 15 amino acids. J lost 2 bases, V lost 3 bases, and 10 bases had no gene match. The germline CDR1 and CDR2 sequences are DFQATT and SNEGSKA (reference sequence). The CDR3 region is CSASGAGAGTYEQYF. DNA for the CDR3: TGCAGTGCTAGTGGCGCGGGAGCGGGGACCTACGAGCAGTACTTC.

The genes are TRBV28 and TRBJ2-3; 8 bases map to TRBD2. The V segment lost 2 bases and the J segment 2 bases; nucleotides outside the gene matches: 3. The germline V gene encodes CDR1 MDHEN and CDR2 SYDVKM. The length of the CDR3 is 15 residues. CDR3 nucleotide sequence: TGTGCCAGCAGTTTAGCGGGGGGTACCACAGATACGCAGTATTTT. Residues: CASSLAGGTTDTQYF.

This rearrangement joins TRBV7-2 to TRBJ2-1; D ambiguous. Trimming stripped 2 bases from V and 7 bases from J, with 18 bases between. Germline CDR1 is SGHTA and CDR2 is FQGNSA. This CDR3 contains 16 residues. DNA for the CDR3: TGTGCCAGCAGCTTAATCCCGAGCGAACTTCCAAATGAGCAGTTCTTC. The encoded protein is CASSLIPSELPNEQFF.

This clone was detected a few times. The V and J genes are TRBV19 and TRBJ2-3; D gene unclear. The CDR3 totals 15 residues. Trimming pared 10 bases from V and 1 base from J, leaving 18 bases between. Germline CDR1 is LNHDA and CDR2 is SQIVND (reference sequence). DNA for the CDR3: TGTGCCACCGAAACTTCCAGGTGGGGCACAGATACGCAGTATTTT. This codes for CATETSRWGTDTQYF.

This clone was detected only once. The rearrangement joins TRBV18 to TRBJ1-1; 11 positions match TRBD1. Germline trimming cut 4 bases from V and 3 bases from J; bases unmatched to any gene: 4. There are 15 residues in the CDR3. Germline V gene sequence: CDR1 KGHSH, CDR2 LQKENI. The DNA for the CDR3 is TGTGCCAGCTCACTACGGGGACAGGGGGACACTGAAGCTTTCTTT. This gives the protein CASSLRGQGDTEAFF.

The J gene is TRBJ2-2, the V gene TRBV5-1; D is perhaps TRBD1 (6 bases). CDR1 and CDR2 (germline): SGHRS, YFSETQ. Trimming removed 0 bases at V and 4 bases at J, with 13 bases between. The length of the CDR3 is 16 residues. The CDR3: CASSLGAGALTGELFF. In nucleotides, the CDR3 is TGCGCCAGCAGCTTGGGGGCAGGGGCCCTCACCGGGGAGCTGTTTTTT.